This TCR beta chain was sequenced during a study of spatial heterogeneity in lung cancer (dated by TCRdb to about 2019). Background on the whole study: More beta-chain than alpha-chain transcripts were consistently detected, likely reflecting higher beta-chain transcript abundance. Nonsynonymous mutation counts, determined by whole-exome sequencing of tumor tissue, were related to TCR repertoire features. TCR alpha and beta repertoires were quantitatively compared across multiple tumor regions, matched nontumor lung and blood in non-small cell lung cancer. At surgery, 220 tumor regions, around 65 matched nontumor lung samples and 45 to 60 PBMC samples were TCR-sequenced for both alpha and beta chains. In the raw uncorrected reads, each unique combination of TCR and UMI appeared on average more than ten times. Study-wide conclusions, independent of this receptor: Ubiquitous expanded tumor TCRs showed up in blood more often at tumor resection than at routine follow-up. Confirming at a functional level the hypothesis that regional TCRs recognize regional mutations was considered to require additional single-cell paired TCR alpha and beta sequencing.

Library preparation was by 5' RACE. These reads were obtained on a NextSeq 500. In the TCR library protocol, a unique molecular identifier was attached to each TCR cDNA molecule so that PCR and sequencing errors could be corrected. Turning to the authors' computational methods: TCR identification, UMI-based error correction and CDR3 extraction were all carried out with Decombinator tools. Expanded TCRs were defined as those above a frequency of 2 per 1,000, corresponding to the top 1% of the tumor frequency distribution. Each repertoire was subsampled 100 times to 5,000 TCRs, after which Renyi diversity was computed with the R vegan package. To build CDR3 similarity networks, amino acid triplet string-kernel similarity was used, and CDR3s were connected when their pairwise similarity was above 0.82. TCRdb handled the public reads itself, with Q25 trimming in fastp and clone calling in MiXCR, and kept productive beta chains. Each entry is one CDR3 protein sequence, shown with its most common DNA and genes. Clone size and V and J calls follow TCRdb, not the original study. A total of some 85,000 distinct CDR3 sequences appear in this sample, approximately 20% of them only once. The leading ten clones occupy 5% to 8% of the sample.

The CDR3, from cysteine to phenylalanine, totals 14 residues. Only the CDR3 DNA stays, 42 bases, in frame from base 1. Trimming removed 7 bases from V and 5 bases from J; the gene matches leave 10 bases unexplained. As encoded in the germline V gene, CDR1 is MDHEN while CDR2 is SYDVKM. The time point label of this sample denotes: sample taken at primary tumor resection. Without any cell sorting, TCR sequencing was performed on whole RNA extracted either from tumor and nontumor lung tissue or from cryopreserved PBMC samples. The donors were fewer than 90 patients from the lung TRACERx cohort who had early-stage, untreated non-small cell lung cancer. Patients were selected for TCR sequencing only if sufficient RNA was available from at least two tumor regions. This clonotype appeared a few times. Its antigen remains unidentified. No base qualities exist here, and no much larger clone lies one base off it.

The sample was PBMCs, taken at surgery. In this chain, TRBV28 is recombined with TRBJ2-5, and TRBD2 matches 7 of the central bases. The sequence came from a male donor with early-stage non-small cell lung cancer. The nucleotide sequence reads TGTGCCAGCACGGGCGGGAGTTCGGGGGAGACCCAGTACTTC. Its protein product is CASTGGSSGETQYF.